A selection of T cell receptor beta chains follows, all from one sample in a study of blood T cell repertoires in COVID-19. Only in-frame clones appear in the TCRdb table, and some are missing; sequencing was by immunoSEQ multiplex PCR. The top ten clones hold less than 1.5% of a sample with around 400,000 clones, 70% to 90% of them seen once. The specimen was PBMCs or T cells enriched from blood (not recorded which). These receptor sequences come from a woman aged 18-29 years who had been exposed to COVID-19. CDR3s include the opening cysteine and the closing phenylalanine or tryptophan. Each record gives: J gene, clone size, D gene, V gene, CDR3 DNA, CDR3 protein. D genes are given only for firm matches. Expanded clones get a size class; other rows say once, few or many, or leave the size out.

J gene: TRBJ1-6
clone size: .
D gene: TRBD1
V gene: TRBV5-6
CDR3 DNA: TGTGCCAGCAGCTCGAAGACAGGGAGTAATTCACCCCTCCACTTT
CDR3 protein: CASSSKTGSNSPLHF

J gene: TRBJ2-3
clone size: once
D gene: .
V gene: TRBV11-2
CDR3 DNA: TGTGCCAGCAGCTACTCAGGGGCAGGTACGCAGTATTTT
CDR3 protein: CASSYSGAGTQYF

J gene: TRBJ1-2
clone size: .
D gene: TRBD1
V gene: TRBV11-2
CDR3 DNA: TGTGCCAGCAGTCACCTCCCACAGGGGAACTATGGCTACACCTTC
CDR3 protein: CASSHLPQGNYGYTF

J gene: TRBJ1-3
clone size: .
D gene: .
V gene: TRBV4-1
CDR3 DNA: TGCGCCAGCAGCCAAGAACAGTTCTCTGGAAACACCATATATTTT
CDR3 protein: CASSQEQFSGNTIYF

J gene: TRBJ2-7
clone size: .
D gene: .
V gene: TRBV7-2
CDR3 DNA: TGTGCCAGCAGCTCACATAGCGGACACGACTACGAGCAGTACTTC
CDR3 protein: CASSSHSGHDYEQYF

J gene: TRBJ2-3
clone size: .
D gene: TRBD2
V gene: TRBV4-3
CDR3 DNA: TGCGCCAGCAGCCAAGGTCCTCGGACTAGCGGGTGGTCAGATACGCAGTATTTT
CDR3 protein: CASSQGPRTSGWSDTQYF

J gene: TRBJ2-7
clone size: .
D gene: TRBD1
V gene: TRBV6-1
CDR3 DNA: TGTGCCAGCAGTGAATGGGGGACAGGGCCCTACGAGCAGTACTTC
CDR3 protein: CASSEWGTGPYEQYF

J gene: TRBJ1-2
clone size: .
D gene: .
V gene: TRBV7-2
CDR3 DNA: TGTGCCAGCAGCTTAGCCTACTATGGCTACACCTTC
CDR3 protein: CASSLAYYGYTF

J gene: TRBJ2-3
clone size: .
D gene: .
V gene: TRBV4-1
CDR3 DNA: TGCGCCAGCAGCCAAGTATTAGGAGAGCCCCACACAGATACGCAGTATTTT
CDR3 protein: CASSQVLGEPHTDTQYF

J gene: TRBJ1-3
clone size: few
D gene: .
V gene: TRBV13
CDR3 DNA: TGTGCCAGCAGCGAACCTAGAGCCTCTGGAAACACCATATATTTT
CDR3 protein: CASSEPRASGNTIYF

J gene: TRBJ2-7
clone size: .
D gene: .
V gene: TRBV28
CDR3 DNA: TGTGCCAGCAGTCCCCTCGGCGGGGCCTACGAGCAGTACTTC
CDR3 protein: CASSPLGGAYEQYF

J gene: TRBJ2-1
clone size: .
D gene: TRBD2
V gene: TRBV6-6
CDR3 DNA: TGTGCCAGCAGTCGACTAGCGAGCGACACCAATGAGCAGTTCTTC
CDR3 protein: CASSRLASDTNEQFF

J gene: TRBJ2-3
clone size: .
D gene: TRBD2
V gene: TRBV7-6
CDR3 DNA: TGTGCCAGCAGCATGGGAGGGTTCGGCACAGATACGCAGTATTTT
CDR3 protein: CASSMGGFGTDTQYF

J gene: TRBJ2-5
clone size: once
D gene: TRBD2
V gene: TRBV7-9
CDR3 DNA: TGTGCCAGCAGGGGACTAGCGGGCGCTCAAGAGACCCAGTACTTC
CDR3 protein: CASRGLAGAQETQYF

J gene: TRBJ2-7
clone size: .
D gene: TRBD1
V gene: TRBV7-8
CDR3 DNA: TGTGCCAGCAGCTTCGTGTCGGGACAGGCCTCCTACGAGCAGTACTTC
CDR3 protein: CASSFVSGQASYEQYF

J gene: TRBJ2-2
clone size: .
D gene: .
V gene: TRBV4-1
CDR3 DNA: TGCGCCAGCAGTCAAGGAGGAGGCGACACCGGGGAGCTGTTTTTT
CDR3 protein: CASSQGGGDTGELFF

J gene: TRBJ2-1
clone size: .
D gene: TRBD2
V gene: TRBV7-7
CDR3 DNA: TGTGCCAGCAGCTTAGGGACTAGCGGGAGGGGTGAGCAGTTCTTC
CDR3 protein: CASSLGTSGRGEQFF

J gene: TRBJ2-1
clone size: .
D gene: TRBD2
V gene: TRBV2
CDR3 DNA: TGTGCCAGCAGTGACTTTGGGACTAGCCTCTGGGATGAGCAGTTCTTC
CDR3 protein: CASSDFGTSLWDEQFF

J gene: TRBJ1-6
clone size: .
D gene: .
V gene: TRBV4-3
CDR3 DNA: TGCGCCAGCAGCCAAGGTCGGGGAAATTCACCCCTCCACTTT
CDR3 protein: CASSQGRGNSPLHF

J gene: TRBJ2-1
clone size: .
D gene: .
V gene: TRBV13
CDR3 DNA: TGTGCCAGCAGCCAAGGGCTAGCAGGTGAGCAGTTCTTC
CDR3 protein: CASSQGLAGEQFF

J gene: TRBJ1-1
clone size: .
D gene: .
V gene: TRBV21-1
CDR3 DNA: TGTGCCAGCAGCCGACCTGGGGGGTTTAGTACTGAAGCTTTCTTT
CDR3 protein: CASSRPGGFSTEAFF

J gene: TRBJ2-7
clone size: .
D gene: .
V gene: TRBV28
CDR3 DNA: TGTGCCAGCAGTTCACCTACCACAGGATCCTACGAGCAGTACTTC
CDR3 protein: CASSSPTTGSYEQYF

J gene: TRBJ2-1
clone size: few
D gene: TRBD2
V gene: TRBV4-1
CDR3 DNA: TGCGCCAGCAGCCAAGCTAATGGACTAGCGGGAGTTGAGCAGTTCTTC
CDR3 protein: CASSQANGLAGVEQFF

J gene: TRBJ1-1
clone size: .
D gene: .
V gene: TRBV18
CDR3 DNA: TGTGCCAGCTCACCTACTTTTGGTACACTAACTGAAGCTTTCTTT
CDR3 protein: CASSPTFGTLTEAFF

J gene: TRBJ1-5
clone size: .
D gene: .
V gene: TRBV29-1
CDR3 DNA: TGCAGCGTAGCCTTGAGTTATGGCAATCAGCCCCAGCATTTT
CDR3 protein: CSVALSYGNQPQHF

J gene: TRBJ2-7
clone size: .
D gene: .
V gene: TRBV10-3
CDR3 DNA: TGTGCCATCAGTGATGTTAGCGACATAGGGCAGTACTTC
CDR3 protein: CAISDVSDIGQYF

J gene: TRBJ2-5
clone size: .
D gene: .
V gene: TRBV24-1
CDR3 DNA: TGTGCCACCAGTGATTTGACAGTCCAAGAGACCCAGTACTTC
CDR3 protein: CATSDLTVQETQYF

J gene: TRBJ1-3
clone size: .
D gene: TRBD1
V gene: TRBV3-1/TRBV3-2
CDR3 DNA: TGTGCCAGCAGCTCTCGACAGGGGGCTGGAAACACCATATATTTT
CDR3 protein: CASSSRQGAGNTIYF

J gene: TRBJ2-5
clone size: .
D gene: TRBD2
V gene: TRBV5-1
CDR3 DNA: TGCGCCAGCAGCTCGGGACTAGAGGGGGGAGAGACCCAGTACTTC
CDR3 protein: CASSSGLEGGETQYF

J gene: TRBJ1-4
clone size: few
D gene: .
V gene: TRBV7-9
CDR3 DNA: TGTGCCAGCAGGCTAAGTACTGGTGAAAAACTGTTTTTT
CDR3 protein: CASRLSTGEKLFF

J gene: TRBJ1-4
clone size: .
D gene: .
V gene: TRBV7-9
CDR3 DNA: TGTGCCAGCACCTCGGGGGCTAATGAAAAACTGTTTTTT
CDR3 protein: CASTSGANEKLFF

J gene: TRBJ2-7
clone size: .
D gene: TRBD2
V gene: TRBV2
CDR3 DNA: TGTGCCAGCAGTGTAGAGCGGGAGTACGAGCAGTACTTC
CDR3 protein: CASSVEREYEQYF

J gene: TRBJ2-7
clone size: .
D gene: .
V gene: TRBV18
CDR3 DNA: TGTGCCAGCTCACCAAGAACCCGGCTTGGGAGCGAGCAGTACTTC
CDR3 protein: CASSPRTRLGSEQYF

J gene: TRBJ2-1
clone size: few
D gene: .
V gene: TRBV7-2
CDR3 DNA: TGTGCCAGCAGCTTGGCCCTGGAGCAGTTCTTC
CDR3 protein: CASSLALEQFF

J gene: TRBJ2-2
clone size: .
D gene: TRBD2
V gene: TRBV4-1
CDR3 DNA: TGCGCCAGCAGCCAAGTGCTAGCGGGGCTTACGAACACCGGGGAGCTGTTTTTT
CDR3 protein: CASSQVLAGLTNTGELFF

J gene: TRBJ2-2
clone size: once
D gene: .
V gene: TRBV4-3
CDR3 DNA: TGCGCCAGCAGCCGCCGCGGGTTGTTAGCCGGGGAGCTGTTTTTT
CDR3 protein: CASSRRGLLAGELFF